This note documents a single T cell receptor beta chain sequence. Using immunoSEQ multiplex PCR, the repertoire was profiled, and TCRdb retains in-frame clones only, with some absent. The table has around 77,000 clones, about nine tenths seen once. This entry is derived from a study of T cell changes during pregnancy in multiple sclerosis. CDR3 length: 14 amino acids. CDR1 and CDR2 from the germline V gene are MDHEN and SYDVKM. The V end lost 3 bases, the J end lost 0 bases, and 9 bases lay between the germline ends. This sequence was found in a female donor in good health, enrolled as a control in a pregnancy study. The specimen comprised peripheral blood, sampled in the third trimester of pregnancy. V and J are TRBV28 and TRBJ2-7, with D maybe TRBD1 (5 bases). CDR3 protein: CASSFPGPSYEQYF. The CDR3 DNA follows: TGTGCCAGCAGTTTTCCAGGGCCCTCCTACGAGCAGTACTTC.